Presented here are 8 T cell receptor beta chains from one specimen sequenced in a study of blood T cell repertoires in COVID-19. Here immunoSEQ multiplex PCR was the method, and the copy in TCRdb shows in-frame clones only, minus some. The table shows around 200,000 clones, with 90% occurring only once. The sample was PBMCs or T cells enriched from blood (not recorded which). These receptors all come from a man in his thirties or forties who had recovered from COVID-19.

V usage is TRBV7-7 and J usage is TRBJ2-2; TRBD2 matches 8 bases. The trim removed 2 bases at V and 4 bases at J, leaving 3 bases unmatched. The germline V gene encodes CDR1 SSHAT and CDR2 FNYEAQ (reference sequence). CDR3 length equals 15 residues. The CDR3 DNA sequence: TGTGCCAGCAGCTTACGGGGGGGGCCCACCGGGGAGCTGTTTTTT. Translated, it gives CASSLRGGPTGELFF.

The genes are TRBV6-4 and TRBJ2-1, with TRBD2 identical over 7 bases. With 4 bases clipped from V and 1 base from J, the junction kept 1 base outside the gene matches. The CDR3 contains 14 residues. Germline CDR1 MRHNA, CDR2 SNTAGT. The CDR3 sequence is CASSARESYNEQFF. CDR3 sequence (DNA): TGTGCCAGCAGTGCGCGGGAGTCCTACAATGAGCAGTTCTTC.

The J gene is TRBJ2-7, the V gene TRBV5-4, with 7 positions matching TRBD2. Germline CDR1 SGHNT, CDR2 YYREEE (reference sequence). Trimming took 5 bases from V and 4 from J; bases not matched to a gene: 3. CDR3 size: 12 residues. CDR3 nucleotides: TGTGCCAGCAGGGGGGAGGGATACGAGCAGTACTTC. Its translation is CASRGEGYEQYF. Together with reference TRBV5-4 and TRBJ2-7, the CDR3 gives the full variable domain: ETGVTQSPTHLIKTRGQQVTLRCSSQSGHNTVSWYQQALGQGPQFIFQYYREEENGRGNFPPRFSGLQFPNYSSELNVNALELDDSALYLCASRGEGYEQYFGPGTRLTVT.

The chain links TRBV6-4 to TRBJ2-2; 8 positions match TRBD1. CDR3 length equals 14 residues. Germline CDR1 reads MRHNA; CDR2 reads SNTAGT. J lost 5 bases, V lost 5 bases, and 4 bases had no gene match. CDR3 loop: CASSSGGSTGELFF. The CDR3 nucleotides are TGTGCCAGCAGTTCAGGGGGCTCGACCGGGGAGCTGTTTTTT.

The chain recombines TRBV27 with TRBJ1-5, with 7 bases aligning to TRBD1. The V segment lost 2 bases and the J segment 0 bases; nucleotides outside the gene matches: 10. Germline V gene sequence: CDR1 MNHEY, CDR2 SMNVEV (reference sequence). There are 18 residues in the CDR3. The CDR3 DNA reads as TGTGCCAGCAGTTTAACCGGGACAGCCACAGCTAGCAATCAGCCCCAGCATTTT. Translating gives CASSLTGTATASNQPQHF.

The chain recombines TRBV7-9 with TRBJ2-7; D is perhaps TRBD1 (6 bases). Germline V gene sequence: CDR1 SEHNR, CDR2 FQNEAQ (reference sequence). CDR3 length equals 15 residues. Trimming cost V 1 base and J 0 bases, with 10 bases left between them. This CDR3 reads CASSLVSGASYEQYF. For the CDR3, the DNA is TGTGCCAGCAGCTTAGTATCAGGGGCCTCCTACGAGCAGTACTTC.

This sequence joins TRBV6-5 and TRBJ2-7, with 9 bases fitting TRBD1. V was clipped by 3 bases and J by 7 bases; unmatched bases: 10. The CDR3 is 15 residues long. In germline, CDR1 is MNHEY, CDR2 SVGAGI. The CDR3 DNA reads TGTGCCAGCAGTTATGGGGACAGGGTCCCCAGGGAGCAGTACTTC. Amino acids: CASSYGDRVPREQYF.

CDR3 sequence (DNA): TGTGCCAGCAGCCAAGATTCCGGGACAGACTTTAGCAATCAGCCCCAGCATTTT. Residues: CASSQDSGTDFSNQPQHF. The chain uses TRBV4-2 and TRBJ1-5, with 7 positions matching TRBD1. The germline V gene encodes CDR1 LGHNA and CDR2 YNFKEQ. CDR3 size: 18 residues. The trim removed 0 bases at V and 0 bases at J, leaving 8 bases unmatched.